One and the same sample provided the 30 T cell receptor beta chains below, sequenced in a study of T cell responses to AZD1222 COVID-19 vaccine. Generated by immunoSEQ multiplex PCR, the TCRdb table keeps only in-frame clones and is missing some. The table records approximately 100,000 clones, around nine tenths of them present only once. The specimen comprised peripheral blood, sampled on day 0 of AZD1222 vaccination. Source of these receptors: an adult in good health.

This clone came up once. This chain joins TRBV5-4 and TRBJ1-3, with 9 bases aligning to TRBD1. CDR3 size: 16 residues. The germline CDR1 and CDR2 sequences are SGHNT and YYREEE (reference sequence). J was trimmed by 2 bases and V by 2 bases; bases with no gene match: 5. The CDR3 nucleotides read TGTGCCAGCAGCTTACCCGGGGACAGGGCTGGAAACACCATATATTTT. Translating it yields CASSLPGDRAGNTIYF. Full variable domain (remainder filled in from reference TRBV5-4 and TRBJ1-3): ETGVTQSPTHLIKTRGQQVTLRCSSQSGHNTVSWYQQALGQGPQFIFQYYREEENGRGNFPPRFSGLQFPNYSSELNVNALELDDSALYLCASSLPGDRAGNTIYFGEGSWLTVV.

The chain has TRBV19 and TRBJ1-3; D not certain. Germline V gene lookup returns CDR1 LNHDA and CDR2 SQIVND (reference sequence). The CDR3 runs to 14 residues. V lost 4 bases to trimming and J lost 0 bases, with 7 bases between them. CDR3 bases: TGTGCCAGTAGTAGCGTAGACTCTGGAAACACCATATATTTT. Amino acids: CASSSVDSGNTIYF.

V is TRBV6-5 and J is TRBJ1-5, with D unresolved. CDR3 length: 13 residues. Germline V gives CDR1 MNHEY, CDR2 SVGAGI. V lost 2 bases and J lost 4, with 6 bases in between. The CDR3 spells CASSYTQNQPQHF. CDR3 nucleotide sequence: TGTGCCAGCAGTTACACGCAAAATCAGCCCCAGCATTTT.

The chain joins TRBV4-1 to TRBJ1-1; 11 bases are shared with TRBD1. V lost 0 bases to trimming and J lost 5 bases; unmatched junction nucleotides: 14. The V gene's germline CDR1 is MGHRA and CDR2 YSYEKL. CDR3 size: 19 residues. CDR3 coding DNA: TGCGCCAGCAGCCAAGAGGTAGGACAGGGGGCTCTTCTGAGGACTGAAGCTTTCTTT. This codes for CASSQEVGQGALLRTEAFF.

V is TRBV19 and J is TRBJ1-2; a weak D match, TRBD1 (5 bases). This CDR3 is built from 14 residues. V lost 3 bases and J lost 4, with 12 bases in between. In germline, CDR1 is LNHDA, CDR2 SQIVND (reference sequence). This chain's CDR3 is CASSILAGGYGYTF. CDR3 nucleotides: TGTGCCAGTAGTATTCTCGCGGGGGGCTATGGCTACACCTTC.

A few counts support this clone. This rearrangement joins TRBV14 to TRBJ1-2; D is perhaps TRBD1 (6 bases). The CDR3 covers 15 residues. Trimming shortened V by 2 bases and J by 4 bases, and 14 bases separated the two germline ends. Germline V lookup: CDR1 SGHDN, CDR2 FVKESK. In DNA, the CDR3 is TGTGCCAGCAGCCAATATCCAGGGGACCGCTATGGCTACACCTTC. This gives the protein CASSQYPGDRYGYTF.

V and J are TRBV27 and TRBJ2-3; the match to TRBD1 covers 9 bases. The germline CDR1 and CDR2 sequences are MNHEY and SMNVEV (reference sequence). The CDR3 has 17 amino acids. Trimming took 5 bases from V and 4 from J; bases not matched to a gene: 13. Written as DNA, the CDR3 is TGTGCCAGCAGTCTCAGTCACCCGGGACAGGGTCCAGATACGCAGTATTTT. Its protein is CASSLSHPGQGPDTQYF.

V and J are TRBV28 and TRBJ1-5, with 9 positions matching TRBD1. The CDR3 has 16 amino acids. V was pared by 7 bases and J by 0 bases, with 7 bases of the junction left unmatched. The germline gives CDR1 MDHEN, CDR2 SYDVKM. The CDR3: CASTTTGGFSNQPQHF. CDR3 bases: TGTGCCAGCACAACAACAGGGGGCTTTAGCAATCAGCCCCAGCATTTT.

The CDR3 protein is CASSSGGGANEKLFF. CDR3 sequence (DNA): TGTGCCAGCAGCTCCGGAGGGGGGGCAAATGAAAAACTGTTTTTT. The gene calls are TRBV5-4 and TRBJ1-4; possibly TRBD1 for D (6 bases). CDR3 size: 15 residues. Looked up from germline, CDR1 is SGHNT and CDR2 is YYREEE (reference sequence). V was clipped by 3 bases and J by 5 bases, with 14 bases between them.

This chain connects TRBV10-3 to TRBJ1-6, with D hard to call. CDR1 ENHRY and CDR2 SYGVKD come from the germline V gene. The V end was cut by 3 bases, the J end by 6 bases, with 15 bases between. This CDR3 contains 16 residues. As DNA, the CDR3 is TGTGCCATCAGTGACTCGAGATTCGCTACTAATTCACCCCTCCACTTT. Amino acids: CAISDSRFATNSPLHF.

V is TRBV18 and J is TRBJ1-4, with TRBD1 matching 8 bases. CDR3 length: 15 residues. V dropped 2 bases and J dropped 8; count of bases not matched to a gene: 7. Germline CDR1 and CDR2: KGHSH and LQKENI. CDR3 nucleotides: TGTGCCAGCTCACCATCGACAGGGGTAGGAGAAAAACTGTTTTTT. This sequence encodes CASSPSTGVGEKLFF. Full variable domain (remainder filled in from reference TRBV18 and TRBJ1-4): NAGVMQNPRHLVRRRGQEARLRCSPMKGHSHVYWYRQLPEEGLKFMVYLQKENIIDESGMPKERFSAEFPKEGPSILRIQQVVRGDSAAYFCASSPSTGVGEKLFFGSGTQLSVL.

The chain recombines TRBV9 with TRBJ1-6; D remains ambiguous. Per germline, CDR1 SGDLS and CDR2 YYNGEE. Trimming shortened V by 1 base and J by 7 bases, and 12 bases separated the two germline ends. This CDR3 comprises 15 residues. CDR3 bases: TGTGCCAGCAGCGTACGTCCAGATGGAAATTCACCCCTCCACTTT. It translates to CASSVRPDGNSPLHF.

J is TRBJ1-1 and V is TRBV7-2; 7 bases are shared with TRBD1. Germline CDR1 SGHTA, CDR2 FQGNSA. With 5 bases clipped from V and 3 bases from J, the junction kept 6 bases outside the gene matches. The CDR3 loop spans 14 amino acids. CDR3 protein: CASSPFQGDTEAFF. The CDR3 nucleotides read TGTGCCAGCAGCCCCTTTCAGGGGGACACTGAAGCTTTCTTT.

The V gene is TRBV18, the J gene TRBJ1-5; TRBD1 matches 8 bases. The CDR3 is made up of 18 amino acids. V shed 3 bases and J 2 bases; nucleotides not matched to a gene: 12. Germline CDR1 reads KGHSH; CDR2 reads LQKENI. The CDR3 nucleotides read TGTGCCAGCTCACCGCTAAAACGGCCGGGACAGGGCAATCAGCCCCAGCATTTT. This encodes CASSPLKRPGQGNQPQHF.

The V gene is TRBV19, the J gene TRBJ1-5; 8 nucleotides line up with TRBD1. Unmatched junction bases numbered 4, after V lost 6 bases and J lost 6 bases. From germline, CDR1 is LNHDA and CDR2 SQIVND (reference sequence). There are 13 residues in the CDR3. The CDR3 DNA sequence: TGTGCCAGTAGCCCGGACAGGGTTCAGCCCCAGCATTTT. Amino acid sequence: CASSPDRVQPQHF.

This clone showed up just a few times. The chain uses TRBV19 and TRBJ1-2; D gene ambiguous. The length of the CDR3 is 11 residues. Trimming stripped 5 bases from V and 11 bases from J, with 12 bases between. Per germline, CDR1 LNHDA and CDR2 SQIVND (reference sequence). CDR3 sequence (DNA): TGTGCCAGTAGTGGTGAACGCGGATACACCTTC. Protein: CASSGERGYTF. Full variable domain (remainder filled in from reference TRBV19 and TRBJ1-2): DGGITQSPKYLFRKEGQNVTLSCEQNLNHDAMYWYRQDPGQGLRLIYYSQIVNDFQKGDIAEGYSVSREKKESFPLTVTSAQKNPTAFYLCASSGERGYTFGSGTRLTVV.

The J gene is TRBJ1-1, the V gene TRBV25-1; D remains ambiguous. The CDR3 runs to 13 residues. Looked up from germline, CDR1 is MGHDK and CDR2 is SYGVNS. The V and J ends lost 1 base and 1 base respectively, with 4 bases between them. CDR3 bases: TGTGCCAGCAGTGAATTGGGGAACACTGAAGCTTTCTTT. This sequence encodes CASSELGNTEAFF.

The chain couples TRBV5-5 to TRBJ1-5; 8 bases fit TRBD1. The V and J ends lost 1 base and 7 bases, in that order; junction bases with no gene match: 7. Germline V CDR1 and CDR2: SGHKS, YYEKEE (reference sequence). The CDR3 has 15 residues. The CDR3, as DNA: TGTGCCAGCAGCTTGTTGTTACAGGGGGGACAGCCCCAGCATTTT. Protein sequence: CASSLLLQGGQPQHF. The full variable domain, its missing parts supplied by reference TRBV5-5 and TRBJ1-5, is DAGVTQSPTHLIKTRGQQVTLRCSPISGHKSVSWYQQVLGQGPQFIFQYYEKEERGRGNFPDRFSARQFPNYSSELNVNALLLGDSALYLCASSLLLQGGQPQHFGDGTRLSIL.

The chain combines TRBV6-5 with TRBJ1-3; 9 bases are shared with TRBD1. Germline values: CDR1 MNHEY, CDR2 SVGAGI. The CDR3 length is 15 residues. V lost 2 bases and J lost 3; bases outside the gene matches: 2. The CDR3 DNA is TGTGCCAGCAGTTACGGGACAGGGCTTGGAAACACCATATATTTT. It translates to CASSYGTGLGNTIYF.

This sequence joins TRBV11-3 and TRBJ2-2, with D maybe TRBD2 (5 bases). Trimming removed 5 bases at V and 6 bases at J, with 13 bases between. The CDR3 runs to 14 residues. From germline, CDR1 is SGHNT and CDR2 YENEEA. CDR3 nucleotide sequence: TGTGCCAGCAGCCACCCGGCGGGTGCCGGGGAGCTGTTTTTT. Its protein product is CASSHPAGAGELFF.

The J gene is TRBJ2-5, the V gene TRBV19; perhaps D is TRBD1 or TRBD2 (6 bases each). Germline CDR1 reads LNHDA; CDR2 reads SQIVND (reference sequence). This CDR3 has 15 amino acids. V lost 3 bases and J 5 bases, leaving 16 bases between the germline ends. CDR3 sequence (DNA): TGTGCCAGTAGTATCGTACAGGGAGGAGGGGAGACCCAGTACTTC. Its protein is CASSIVQGGGETQYF.

The J gene is TRBJ2-1, the V gene TRBV12-3 or TRBV12-4; D call uncertain. The CDR3 extends over 13 amino acids. V was trimmed by 2 bases and J by 5 bases, leaving 7 bases between them. CDR3 coding DNA: TGTGCCAGCAGTTTATTTAGGGACAATGAGCAGTTCTTC. Translated, it gives CASSLFRDNEQFF.

This chain joins TRBV14 and TRBJ1-6, with 7 bases fitting TRBD1. CDR1 and CDR2 from the germline V gene are SGHDN and FVKESK. V was clipped by 6 bases and J by 0 bases; unmatched bases: 17. The CDR3 totals 20 residues. The CDR3 reads CASSRYDPRGLSSYNSPLHF. In DNA form, the CDR3 reads TGTGCCAGCAGTCGCTACGACCCTAGGGGGCTAAGCTCCTATAATTCACCCCTCCACTTT. The complete variable domain, with remaining parts taken from reference TRBV14 and TRBJ1-6, reads EAGVTQFPSHSVIEKGQTVTLRCDPISGHDNLYWYRRVMGKEIKFLLHFVKESKQDESGMPNNRFLAERTGGTYSTLKVQPAELEDSGVYFCASSRYDPRGLSSYNSPLHFGNGTRLTVT.

This chain links TRBV7-2 with TRBJ2-2, with D uncertain. The germline CDR1 and CDR2 sequences are SGHTA and FQGNSA. With 2 bases removed from V and 3 bases from J, the gap between germline ends came to 7 bases. This CDR3 has 14 residues. The CDR3 sequence is CASSLWGYTGELFF. Here the CDR3 DNA reads TGTGCCAGCAGCTTATGGGGATACACCGGGGAGCTGTTTTTT. Complete variable domain (other parts from reference TRBV7-2 and TRBJ2-2): GAGVSQSPSNKVTEKGKDVELRCDPISGHTALYWYRQSLGQGLEFLIYFQGNSAPDKSGLPSDRFSAERTGGSVSTLTIQRTQQEDSAVYLCASSLWGYTGELFFGEGSRLTVL.

V is TRBV7-2 and J is TRBJ2-1, with 12 positions matching TRBD1. Germline CDR1 is SGHTA and CDR2 is FQGNSA. The CDR3 runs to 19 residues. Germline trimming cut 2 bases from V and 7 bases from J; bases unmatched to any gene: 15. This chain's CDR3 is CASSLYGTGGELVGNEQFF. The DNA of the CDR3 is TGTGCCAGCAGCTTATATGGGACAGGGGGCGAACTCGTCGGAAATGAGCAGTTCTTC.

The rearrangement uses TRBV6-2 or TRBV6-3 and TRBJ1-1; a possible D gene is TRBD1 (6 bases). The CDR3 runs 16 residues. CDR1 is MNHEY and CDR2 is SVGEGT in the germline V gene. The V gene lost 4 bases and the J gene lost 3 bases, with 18 bases spanning the gap. The CDR3 is CASSSNRGRGHTEAFF. CDR3 nucleotides: TGTGCCAGCAGTTCCAACCGGGGCAGGGGCCACACTGAAGCTTTCTTT.

The rearrangement links TRBV5-5 to TRBJ2-5, with 9 nucleotides matching TRBD2. V gave up 0 bases and J gave up 5 bases; unmatched junction bases: 8. The CDR3 is 16 residues long. CDR1 and CDR2 from the germline V gene are SGHKS and YYEKEE (reference sequence). The CDR3 spells CASSLVPAGGPETQYF. CDR3 DNA: TGTGCCAGCAGCTTGGTTCCAGCGGGAGGACCGGAGACCCAGTACTTC.

This chain links TRBV29-1 with TRBJ2-2, with D possibly TRBD2 on 5 matching bases. The CDR3 has 13 amino acids. V dropped 8 bases and J dropped 6 bases, with 16 bases sitting between them. Germline CDR1 and CDR2: SQVTM and ANQGSEA. The CDR3 DNA follows: TGCAGCATAATCCGGACTGCGGCCGGGGAGCTGTTTTTT. This gives the protein CSIIRTAAGELFF.

The rearrangement uses TRBV7-2 and TRBJ2-2, with 9 positions matching TRBD1. The V gene's germline CDR1 is SGHTA and CDR2 FQGNSA. The CDR3 has 17 amino acids. The J segment lost 4 bases and the V segment lost 1 base, leaving 7 bases of the junction unmatched. DNA of the CDR3: TGTGCCAGCAGCTTAGAAGCACAGGGGGCGAGCACCGGGGAGCTGTTTTTT. It codes for CASSLEAQGASTGELFF.

V is TRBV7-2 and J is TRBJ1-3; D is undetermined. Germline V gene sequence: CDR1 SGHTA, CDR2 FQGNSA. The CDR3 covers 15 residues. Trimming cost V 0 bases and J 2 bases, with 8 bases left between them. The CDR3 coding sequence is TGTGCCAGCAGCTTAGCCACGTGGGCTGGAAACACCATATATTTT. Translation gives CASSLATWAGNTIYF.